Listed below are T cell receptor beta chains from one sample, sequenced in a study of shared clonotypes between healthy human individuals. The table came from immunoSEQ multiplex PCR; TCRdb's copy has only in-frame clones and leaves some out. Among approximately 2.5 million clones listed, about 92% were seen once. The source material was naive CD4+ T cells sorted from blood. All receptors come from a man younger than 30 in good health. Each CDR3 is given with its conserved first and last residue. Fields, in order: D gene, J gene, CDR3 length, clone size, V gene, CDR3 protein, CDR3 DNA. D genes are given only for firm matches. Clone sizes are given selectively: once, few, many, or a class where the clone is expanded.

. TRBJ2-5 15 . TRBV7-3 CASSLGGGEWETQYF TGTGCCAGCAGCTTAGGCGGGGGCGAGTGGGAGACCCAGTACTTC
TRBD2 TRBJ2-3 15 . TRBV6-5 CASSYVGTSGRVQYF TGTGCCAGCAGTTACGTAGGGACTAGCGGTAGGGTGCAGTATTTT
. TRBJ1-4 14 few TRBV4-1 CASSHISLREKLFF TGCGCCAGCAGCCATATTTCGTTGCGAGAAAAACTGTTTTTT
. TRBJ1-1 15 . TRBV7-2 CASSRGGPANTEAFF TGTGCCAGCAGCAGGGGTGGGCCGGCGAACACTGAAGCTTTCTTT
. TRBJ2-7 16 . TRBV7-8 CASSLAPALTSYEQYF TGTGCCAGCAGCTTAGCGCCGGCCCTAACCAGCTACGAGCAGTACTTC
. TRBJ2-7 16 . TRBV27 CASSSISGAGDYEQYF TGTGCCAGCAGCTCGATATCCGGGGCAGGGGACTACGAGCAGTACTTC
. TRBJ2-7 15 . TRBV30 CAWTTQGGSTGEQYF TGTGCCTGGACCACTCAAGGGGGTTCGACAGGCGAGCAGTACTTC
. TRBJ2-1 15 . TRBV27 CASSYRESSYNEQFF TGTGCCAGCAGTTATCGGGAAAGCTCCTACAATGAGCAGTTCTTC
TRBD1 TRBJ2-7 14 . TRBV19 CASSIGGQGREQYF TGTGCCAGTAGTATAGGGGGACAGGGGCGCGAGCAGTACTTC
. TRBJ2-5 11 . TRBV7-2 CASSSPMVQYF TGTGCCAGCAGCTCCCCTATGGTCCAGTACTTC
TRBD1 TRBJ1-2 14 . TRBV27 CASSGDRDNYGYTF TGTGCCAGCAGCGGGGACAGAGATAACTATGGCTACACCTTC
. TRBJ2-2 17 once TRBV5-4 CASSLAQGRGGTGELFF TGTGCCAGCAGCTTGGCACAGGGTCGAGGGGGCACCGGGGAGCTGTTTTTT
. TRBJ2-1 12 . TRBV4-2 CASSSRYNEQFF TGTGCCAGCAGCTCCCGGTACAATGAGCAGTTCTTC
TRBD1 TRBJ1-6 12 few TRBV11-3 CASSSKTGDLHF TGTGCCAGCAGCTCCAAGACAGGGGACCTCCACTTT
TRBD2 TRBJ2-3 13 . TRBV9 CASSGGGSDTQYF TGTGCCAGCAGCGGCGGGGGATCAGATACGCAGTATTTT
. TRBJ1-2 16 . TRBV30 CAWNPGLAASLYGYTF TGTGCCTGGAACCCGGGGCTGGCAGCTAGCCTCTATGGCTACACCTTC
. TRBJ2-7 13 . TRBV6-1 CASSEQSSYEQYF TGTGCCAGCAGTGAGCAGTCCTCCTACGAGCAGTACTTC
TRBD2 TRBJ2-1 15 . TRBV15 CATGRGRFTYNEQFF TGTGCCACCGGACGCGGGAGATTTACCTACAATGAGCAGTTCTTC
. TRBJ2-5 16 . TRBV5-1 CASSWSTGSAQETQYF TGCGCCAGCAGCTGGAGCACAGGGTCAGCCCAAGAGACCCAGTACTTC
. TRBJ1-6 13 . TRBV2 CASRRDLGSPLHF TGTGCCAGTCGACGGGACTTGGGGTCACCCCTCCACTTT
. TRBJ1-1 13 once TRBV12-5 CASGLKEGTEAFF TGTGCTAGTGGTTTAAAGGAGGGCACTGAAGCTTTCTTT
. TRBJ2-1 13 . TRBV6-5 CASRLQGSTEQFF TGTGCCAGCAGACTACAGGGATCGACTGAGCAGTTCTTC
TRBD1 TRBJ1-4 14 . TRBV5-1 CASSLADRGEKLFF TGCGCCAGCAGCTTGGCGGACAGGGGTGAAAAACTGTTTTTT
TRBD1 TRBJ2-7 15 . TRBV4-1 CASTVDLAGGYEQYF TGCGCCAGCACGGTCGACCTGGCAGGGGGATACGAGCAGTACTTC
. TRBJ2-7 13 . TRBV6-5 CASSRLSSGEQYF TGTGCCAGCAGCCGTCTTTCCTCCGGAGAGCAGTACTTC
TRBD1 TRBJ2-7 16 . TRBV7-3 CASSLRGDRDSYEQYF TGTGCCAGCAGTTTGAGGGGGGACAGGGACTCCTACGAGCAGTACTTC